Following are 32 T cell receptor beta chains from one sample sequenced in a study of vaccination effects on CD4 cells after COVID-19. These receptors are not linked to any known antigen. Pools of viral peptides were used by the ViraFEST assay to expand antigen-specific CD4+ T cells ahead of sequencing. Subsequent to a culture period of 10 to 11 days, CD4+ T cells were isolated. Testing of the vaccine recipients showed negative nucleocapsid antibodies and no prior SARS-CoV-2 infection. Only in-frame clones appear in the TCRdb table, and some are missing; sequencing was by immunoSEQ multiplex PCR. Of tens of thousands of clones listed, around 77% are singletons. Source: CD4+ T cells from PBMCs cultured with HCoV-NL63 spike peptides, taken before COVID-19 vaccination. The source is a human donor who received a COVID-19 vaccine.

Comment on this clone: Other DNA variants within this sample encode the same CDR3. The chain employs TRBV18 and TRBJ1-1, with D tentatively TRBD1 (5 bases). The CDR3 loop spans 13 amino acids. Per germline, CDR1 KGHSH and CDR2 LQKENI. V lost 0 bases and J 4 bases, leaving 6 bases between the germline ends. The CDR3 reads CASSPPGLTEAFF. The CDR3 region has the DNA TGTGCCAGCTCACCACCGGGGCTCACTGAAGCTTTCTTT.

This rearrangement joins TRBV25-1 to TRBJ1-6, with TRBD1 matching 8 bases. This CDR3 is built from 14 residues. J lost 8 bases, V lost 5 bases, and 5 bases had no gene match. Germline V lookup: CDR1 MGHDK, CDR2 SYGVNS. The CDR3 loop reads CASSPQGAYSPLHF. The CDR3 nucleotides read TGTGCCAGCAGTCCGCAGGGGGCTTATTCACCCCTCCACTTT.

This sequence joins TRBV29-1 and TRBJ1-1; D may be TRBD1 (6 bases). V was cut by 2 bases and J by 5 bases, with 12 bases left in between. This CDR3 is built from 13 residues. The V gene's germline CDR1 is SQVTM and CDR2 ANQGSEA. The CDR3 DNA reads TGCAGCGTTGAAAGGACAGAGGGGACTGAAGCTTTCTTT. Amino acids: CSVERTEGTEAFF.

The CDR3 DNA follows: TGCGCCAGCAGCTTGGGGACAGGCGAGGCCCAGCCCCAGCATTTT. Its translation: CASSLGTGEAQPQHF. The rearrangement joins TRBV5-1 to TRBJ1-5; TRBD1 matches 7 bases. With 0 bases clipped from V and 7 bases from J, the junction kept 7 bases outside the gene matches. Germline assignment: CDR1 SGHRS and CDR2 YFSETQ. This CDR3 contains 15 residues. Complete variable domain (other parts from reference TRBV5-1 and TRBJ1-5): KAGVTQTPRYLIKTRGQQVTLSCSPISGHRSVSWYQQTPGQGLQFLFEYFSETQRNKGNFPGRFSGRQFSNSRSEMNVSTLELGDSALYLCASSLGTGEAQPQHFGDGTRLSIL.

The rearrangement links TRBV30 to TRBJ1-3, with TRBD1 matching 7 bases. J gave up 0 bases and V 2 bases, and 4 bases lay outside the gene matches. Germline V gene sequence: CDR1 GTSNPN, CDR2 SVGIG (reference sequence). CDR3 length: 15 residues. CDR3 sequence: CAWSRTGTSGNTIYF. CDR3 DNA sequence: TGTGCCTGGAGTCGGACAGGCACCTCTGGAAACACCATATATTTT.

The V and J genes are TRBV25-1 and TRBJ2-2; tentative D call: TRBD2 (5 bases). V shed 2 bases and J shed 3 bases, with 13 bases lying between them. The CDR3 length is 16 residues. CDR1 MGHDK and CDR2 SYGVNS come from the germline V gene. CDR3 loop: CASSEGGSVYTGELFF. The CDR3 DNA reads as TGTGCCAGCAGTGAAGGAGGTAGTGTTTACACCGGGGAGCTGTTTTTT.

The chain recombines TRBV3-1 (or the pseudogene TRBV3-2) with TRBJ2-7; D could derive from TRBD1 or TRBD2 (5 bases each). Trimming cost V 0 bases and J 7 bases, with 22 bases left between them. The CDR3 runs to 17 residues. The V gene's germline CDR1 is LGHDT and CDR2 YNNKEL (reference sequence). The CDR3 sequence: CASSQDRGEGPPGEQYV. The CDR3 nucleotides are TGTGCCAGCAGCCAAGATCGGGGAGAGGGACCCCCAGGGGAGCAGTACGTC.

The chain's CDR3 is CASSVEWGTEAFF. In nucleotides, the CDR3 is TGTGCCAGCAGCGTAGAATGGGGGACTGAAGCTTTCTTT. V usage is TRBV9 and J usage is TRBJ1-1; maybe TRBD1 (5 bases). The CDR3 length is 13 residues. The V end was cut by 0 bases, the J end by 5 bases, with 8 bases between. Germline lookup yields CDR1 SGDLS and CDR2 YYNGEE. Full variable domain (remainder filled in from reference TRBV9 and TRBJ1-1): DSGVTQTPKHLITATGQRVTLRCSPRSGDLSVYWYQQSLDQGLQFLIQYYNGEERAKGNILERFSAQQFPDLHSELNLSSLELGDSALYFCASSVEWGTEAFFGQGTRLTVV.

This clone was counted a single time. This sequence joins TRBV29-1 and TRBJ1-2, with D possibly matching TRBD1 (6 bases). CDR3 length: 13 amino acids. Germline assignment: CDR1 SQVTM and CDR2 ANQGSEA. The ends were cut back, 2 bases at V and 4 bases at J, with 11 bases in the middle. The CDR3 coding sequence is TGCAGCGTTGAATCAGGGGTTTCCTATGGCTACACCTTC. Amino acids: CSVESGVSYGYTF.

The chain carries TRBV5-1 and TRBJ1-6, with D perhaps matching TRBD1 (6 bases). CDR3 length equals 16 residues. Germline CDR1 SGHRS, CDR2 YFSETQ. V was cut by 2 bases and J by 0 bases, with 9 bases left in between. The CDR3 sequence: CASSFGDTSYNSPLHF. CDR3 DNA sequence: TGCGCCAGCAGCTTTGGGGACACCTCCTATAATTCACCCCTCCACTTT.

This chain uses TRBV19 with TRBJ2-5; the match to TRBD2 covers 7 bases. CDR1 is LNHDA, CDR2 SQIVND, per germline (reference sequence). The CDR3 sequence is 14 residues long. Trimming took 9 bases from V and 4 from J; bases not matched to a gene: 11. The CDR3 sequence is CASSVSGARETQYF. The CDR3 coding sequence is TGTGCCAGCTCCGTCAGCGGGGCAAGAGAGACCCAGTACTTC.

This clone showed up just a few times. This chain uses TRBV5-8 with TRBJ2-1; D is unresolved. Germline loops: CDR1 SGHTS, CDR2 YDEGEE. This CDR3 spans 15 amino acids. V was trimmed by 0 bases and J by 3 bases, leaving 10 bases between them. CDR3 region: CASSLGSYYYNEQFF. CDR3 DNA: TGTGCCAGCAGCTTGGGGAGTTACTACTACAATGAGCAGTTCTTC. Full variable domain (remainder filled in from reference TRBV5-8 and TRBJ2-1): EAGVTQSPTHLIKTRGQQATLRCSPISGHTSVYWYQQALGLGLQFLLWYDEGEERNRGNFPPRFSGRQFPNYSSELNVNALELEDSALYLCASSLGSYYYNEQFFGPGTRLTVL.

This chain links TRBV4-1 with TRBJ1-3; D unclear. The CDR3 is 13 residues long. Germline V gene sequence: CDR1 MGHRA, CDR2 YSYEKL. Between the trimmed V and J ends, which lost 3 bases and 0 bases, there was a span of 3 bases. DNA for the CDR3: TGCGCCAGCAGCCAGATCTCTGGAAACACCATATATTTT. Residues: CASSQISGNTIYF.

The chain uses TRBV30 and TRBJ1-2, with TRBD1 as a possible D gene (6 bases). The V and J ends lost 2 bases and 4 bases respectively, with 17 bases between them. The germline CDR1 and CDR2 sequences are GTSNPN and SVGIG (reference sequence). This CDR3 is built from 15 residues. The CDR3 region has the DNA TGTGCCTGGAGTCGGATAGAAGGACAGAGCTATGGCTACACCTTC. Its translation is CAWSRIEGQSYGYTF.

This CDR3 reads CASSYDPTPRGYGYTF. The CDR3, as DNA: TGTGCCAGCAGTTACGACCCCACACCCAGGGGATATGGCTACACCTTC. The V call is TRBV7-2, the J call TRBJ1-2, with D perhaps TRBD1 (6 bases). The CDR3 has 16 amino acids. Germline lookup yields CDR1 SGHTA and CDR2 FQGNSA. Between the trimmed V and J ends, which lost 6 bases and 5 bases, there was a span of 22 bases.

This sequence joins TRBV7-9 and TRBJ1-3, with D unclear. CDR3 size: 13 residues. Germline V lookup: CDR1 SEHNR, CDR2 FQNEAQ (reference sequence). Trimming cost V 7 bases and J 0 bases, with 7 bases left between them. CDR3 DNA: TGTGCCAGCAAGGCGGACTCTGGAAACACCATATATTTT. Its translation is CASKADSGNTIYF.

This clone was detected only a few times. V usage is TRBV9 and J usage is TRBJ1-3; weak D call: TRBD1 (6 bases). Trimming removed 1 base from V and 2 bases from J, with 7 bases in between. The length of the CDR3 is 14 residues. From germline, CDR1 is SGDLS and CDR2 YYNGEE. The CDR3 reads CASSVSGAGNTIYF. In DNA, the CDR3 is TGTGCCAGCAGCGTATCAGGGGCTGGAAACACCATATATTTT.

The J gene is TRBJ2-7, the V gene TRBV7-9, with TRBD1 matching 11 bases. Per the germline V gene, CDR1 is SEHNR and CDR2 is FQNEAQ (reference sequence). Losses at the gene ends were 5 bases for V and 4 bases for J; bases not matched to a gene: 7. CDR3 size: 15 residues. The DNA of the CDR3 is TGTGCCAGCAGCCCGGGCGGGACAGGGGGTTACGAGCAGTACGTC. Protein sequence: CASSPGGTGGYEQYV.

The V and J genes are TRBV4-1 and TRBJ2-6, with TRBD2 as a possible D gene (5 bases). The CDR3 is 18 amino acids. CDR1 is MGHRA, CDR2 YSYEKL, per germline. The V end lost 0 bases, the J end lost 0 bases, and 12 bases lay between the germline ends. CDR3 in amino acids: CASSQESMDSSGANVLTF. Here the CDR3 DNA reads TGCGCCAGCAGCCAAGAAAGTATGGACTCCTCTGGGGCCAACGTCCTGACTTTC.

The chain combines TRBV5-6 with TRBJ1-1; maybe TRBD1 (5 bases). V lost 7 bases and J lost 1, with 14 bases in between. The CDR3 sequence is 14 residues long. In germline, CDR1 is SGHDT, CDR2 YYEEEE. The CDR3 DNA sequence: TGTGCCAGCCTCAGGAGGGGAGCGAACACTGAAGCTTTCTTT. Translated, it gives CASLRRGANTEAFF.

V and J are TRBV29-1 and TRBJ1-5; a weak D match, TRBD1 (5 bases). The V and J ends lost 7 bases and 0 bases respectively, with 16 bases between them. The CDR3 sequence is 15 residues long. Germline CDR1 is SQVTM and CDR2 is ANQGSEA. The CDR3 here is CSALGRDSSNQPQHF. The DNA for the CDR3 is TGCAGCGCACTCGGCAGGGATAGTAGCAATCAGCCCCAGCATTTT.

This rearrangement joins TRBV19 to TRBJ2-1, with D possibly being TRBD2 (6 bases). Looked up from germline, CDR1 is LNHDA and CDR2 is SQIVND (reference sequence). V gave up 5 bases and J gave up 4 bases, with 15 bases separating them. The CDR3 has 15 residues. CDR3 sequence: CASSSAGTGYNEQFF. CDR3 coding DNA: TGTGCCAGTAGTTCAGCCGGGACTGGATACAATGAGCAGTTCTTC. Using reference TRBV19 and TRBJ2-1 for the parts outside the CDR3, the full variable domain is DGGITQSPKYLFRKEGQNVTLSCEQNLNHDAMYWYRQDPGQGLRLIYYSQIVNDFQKGDIAEGYSVSREKKESFPLTVTSAQKNPTAFYLCASSSAGTGYNEQFFGPGTRLTVL.

The V and J genes are TRBV12-3 or TRBV12-4 and TRBJ2-1, with D uncertain. Trimming took 5 bases from V and 8 from J, leaving 10 bases between them. The CDR3 totals 12 residues. As DNA, the CDR3 is TGTGCCAGCAGTCCACGTCATCATGAGCAGTTCTTC. Translated: CASSPRHHEQFF.

V and J are TRBV7-2 and TRBJ1-2; D possibly corresponds to TRBD1 (5 bases). This CDR3 region has 12 residues. The germline CDR1 and CDR2 sequences are SGHTA and FQGNSA. V was cut by 7 bases and J by 8 bases, with 14 bases left in between. CDR3 in amino acids: CASNRRGLGYTF. DNA of the CDR3: TGTGCCAGCAACCGTAGGGGACTCGGCTACACCTTC.

The chain links TRBV5-1 to TRBJ1-1; D not resolved. The CDR3 is 13 amino acids. With 0 bases removed from V and 5 bases from J, the gap between germline ends came to 8 bases. CDR1 SGHRS and CDR2 YFSETQ come from the germline V gene. CDR3 sequence reads: CASSLGGLTEAFF. DNA of the CDR3: TGCGCCAGCAGCTTGGGAGGGTTGACTGAAGCTTTCTTT.

This clone was counted a few times. The chain uses TRBV7-2 and TRBJ2-1, with D hard to call. Trimming took off 3 bases at V and 9 bases at J, with 6 bases between the two ends. The CDR3 runs to 11 residues. CDR1 is SGHTA, CDR2 FQGNSA, per germline. The CDR3 DNA follows: TGTGCCAGCAGCTTTTGGAGTGAGCAGTTCTTC. This gives the protein CASSFWSEQFF.

The chain recombines TRBV7-2 with TRBJ2-1; 10 bases fit TRBD2. Trimming took 2 bases from V and 7 from J; bases not matched to a gene: 11. Germline values: CDR1 SGHTA, CDR2 FQGNSA. The CDR3 extends over 17 amino acids. The CDR3 sequence: CASSLSSGAGGLNEQFF. The CDR3 DNA reads as TGTGCCAGCAGCTTATCCTCAGGAGCGGGGGGGCTAAATGAGCAGTTCTTC. The full variable domain, with the rest looked up from reference TRBV7-2 and TRBJ2-1, is GAGVSQSPSNKVTEKGKDVELRCDPISGHTALYWYRQSLGQGLEFLIYFQGNSAPDKSGLPSDRFSAERTGGSVSTLTIQRTQQEDSAVYLCASSLSSGAGGLNEQFFGPGTRLTVL.

This rearrangement joins TRBV7-3 to TRBJ2-3, with D tentatively TRBD1 (6 bases). CDR3 length: 15 amino acids. Germline CDR1 is SGHTA and CDR2 is FQGTGA. With 2 bases removed from V and 0 bases from J, the gap between germline ends came to 9 bases. CDR3 sequence reads: CASSLGGWSTDTQYF. CDR3 nucleotide sequence: TGTGCCAGCAGCTTAGGGGGCTGGAGCACAGATACGCAGTATTTT.

The genes are TRBV18 and TRBJ1-5; 7 bases are shared with TRBD1. The ends lost 2 bases at V and 4 bases at J; junction bases unmatched: 2. Looked up from germline, CDR1 is KGHSH and CDR2 is LQKENI. The CDR3 is made up of 14 amino acids. This CDR3 reads CASSPNRGNQPQHF. DNA of the CDR3: TGTGCCAGCTCACCAAACAGGGGAAATCAGCCCCAGCATTTT.

The table lists this clone with a count of one. The chain is built from TRBV28 and TRBJ2-3; D perhaps matches TRBD1 (5 bases). The CDR3 runs to 13 residues. V lost 10 bases to trimming and J lost 2 bases, with 13 bases between them. The germline gives CDR1 MDHEN, CDR2 SYDVKM. The CDR3 is CATTTDNTDTQYF. As DNA, the CDR3 is TGTGCCACCACCACGGACAACACAGATACGCAGTATTTT.

The chain uses TRBV6-1 and TRBJ1-2; 7 bases are a match to TRBD1. Germline V gives CDR1 MNHNS, CDR2 SASEGT. Trimming removed 2 bases from V and 4 bases from J; junction bases left unmatched: 7. The CDR3 extends over 15 amino acids. The CDR3 region is CASSERGTAVYGYTF. Here the CDR3 DNA reads TGTGCCAGCAGTGAAAGGGGGACAGCTGTCTATGGCTACACCTTC.

The gene calls are TRBV6-2 or TRBV6-3 and TRBJ1-2; TRBD1 matches 7 bases. V dropped 6 bases and J dropped 2; count of bases not matched to a gene: 3. Germline V gene lookup returns CDR1 MNHEY and CDR2 SVGEGT. CDR3 length equals 13 residues. The CDR3 reads CASSPGQNYGYTF. CDR3 coding DNA: TGTGCCAGCAGCCCGGGACAGAACTATGGCTACACCTTC.